The clone carrying this T cell receptor (beta chain) has only a few counts. Each donor (without exception) was a healthy Caucasian. Looked up from germline, CDR1 is SEHNR and CDR2 is FQNEAQ (reference sequence). The CDR3 extends over 15 amino acids. J was trimmed by 3 bases and V by 1 base; bases with no gene match: 3. This record comes from a study of identical twins. MiXCR, run by TCRdb on the 5' RACE reads, gives a single entry per CDR3 protein. This sample has about 530,000 distinct CDR3 sequences, with under 25% found just once. The same data also contributed to another study, on yellow fever vaccine responses in identical twins.

Source material: CD4+ T cells sorted from blood. The chain is built from TRBV7-9 and TRBJ1-2, with 9 bases identical to TRBD1. The source is a woman between 18 and 30 years old in good health. CDR3 residues: CASSLGDRDDYGYTF. The DNA of the CDR3 is TGTGCCAGCAGCTTAGGGGACAGGGATGACTATGGCTACACCTTC.